The 16 T cell receptor beta chains below come from one sample, sequenced in a study of breast tumors, draining lymph nodes, adjacent tissues. Axillary draining lymph nodes of breast cancer patients supplied the node samples. TCRdb re-analysed the multiplex PCR reads in MiXCR, keeping a single row per CDR3 protein. This sample has some 150,000 distinct CDR3 sequences, with 20% to 25% found just once. Source material: axillary lymph node tissue. The receptor source for this set is a female donor with breast cancer. Some clones in this sample may be carry-over from other donors' samples.

Details on this clonotype: Possible read error: a much larger clone is one base away. Here the CDR3 omits its conserved ending phenylalanine or tryptophan, so a read error is the likely source. This rearrangement joins TRBV19 to TRBJ2-7; 8 nucleotides match TRBD2. This CDR3 has 14 amino acids. Germline lookup yields CDR1 LNHDA and CDR2 SQIVND (reference sequence). V gave up 3 bases and J gave up 3 bases; unmatched junction bases: 4. DNA for the CDR3: TGTGCCAGTAGTATCACAGGGACTAGCTACGAGCAGTACTCC. This encodes CASSITGTSYEQYS.

As concerns this clonotype: A much larger clone is a single base away; this may be a read error. Written as DNA, the CDR3 is TGTGCCGGTAGGGGGAGGGGGAGGGGGGAGCAGTTCTTC. This sequence encodes CAGRGRGRGEQFF. This sequence joins TRBV19 and TRBJ2-1; a weak D match, TRBD2 (7 bases). The CDR3 runs 13 residues. Per the germline V gene, CDR1 is LNHDA and CDR2 is SQIVND (reference sequence).

This clonotype has ten or more counts. The chain uses TRBV20-1 and TRBJ2-7; 10 bases map to TRBD2. Germline assignment: CDR1 DFQATT and CDR2 SNEGSKA (reference sequence). The junction had 7 bases not matched to a gene; V was cut back by 6 bases and J by 2 bases. The CDR3 loop spans 14 amino acids. This chain's CDR3 is CSAPPAGGTYEQYF. The CDR3 coding sequence is TGCAGTGCCCCCCCAGCGGGAGGGACCTACGAGCAGTACTTC.

Many counts were recorded for this clonotype. The gene calls are TRBV24-1 and TRBJ2-2, with 10 bases aligning to TRBD2. Germline CDR1 KGHDR, CDR2 SFDVKD. With V trimmed by 7 bases and J by 0 bases, 10 bases remained unmatched. CDR3 length equals 18 residues. CDR3 bases: TGTGCCACCAGCCCCCTCAGCGGGAGGGCCGCGAACACCGGGGAGCTGTTTTTT. This encodes CATSPLSGRAANTGELFF.

Concerning this clonotype: A read error is possible here, since a much larger clone lies one base away. V is TRBV29-1 and J is TRBJ2-3, with 7 bases lining up with TRBD2. Germline V gene sequence: CDR1 SQVTM, CDR2 ANQGSEA. The CDR3 covers 14 residues. Trimming removed 3 bases from V and 2 bases from J; junction bases left unmatched: 5. CDR3 region: CSVDGGSSTDTQYF. For the CDR3, the DNA is TGCAGCGTTGACGGCGGGAGCTCCACAGATACGCAGTATTTT.

This clonotype was seen at least ten times. The genes are TRBV18 and TRBJ2-7; the match to TRBD1 covers 10 bases. Germline CDR1 and CDR2: KGHSH and LQKENI. V lost 5 bases, J lost 6 bases, and 7 bases stayed unmatched. This CDR3 spans 14 amino acids. The CDR3 region is CASSSAGTGVEQYF. The CDR3 region has the DNA TGTGCCAGCTCATCAGCCGGGACAGGGGTCGAGCAGTACTTC.

This clonotype showed up many times. The V gene is TRBV6-1, the J gene TRBJ2-1; 9 bases match TRBD2. In germline, CDR1 is MNHNS, CDR2 SASEGT. J lost 10 bases, V lost 5 bases, and 18 bases had no gene match. The CDR3 contains 17 residues. The CDR3 DNA sequence: TGTGCCAGCAGTCTAGATGGGCTAGCGGGATTTCCCGGAGAGCAGTTCTTC. It yields the protein CASSLDGLAGFPGEQFF.

This clonotype was recorded at least ten times. The chain has TRBV7-9 and TRBJ2-3, with 13 bases that match TRBD2. Germline loops: CDR1 SEHNR, CDR2 FQNEAQ (reference sequence). Trimming cost V 6 bases and J 7 bases; bases outside gene matches: 13. The CDR3 consists of 17 residues. The CDR3 is CASSQPRLAGGINTQYF. DNA of the CDR3: TGTGCCAGCAGTCAACCCAGACTAGCGGGAGGTATCAATACGCAGTATTTT.

On this clonotype: One end of the junction varies from germline; a read error may be responsible. The chain recombines TRBV3-1 with TRBJ1-5; possibly TRBD1 for D (5 bases). The CDR3 contains 13 residues. Germline CDR1 is LGHDT and CDR2 is YNNKEL (reference sequence). Here the CDR3 DNA reads TGTGCCTGCAGCCAACGGGGGGAACAGCCCCAGCATTTT. Translated: CACSQRGEQPQHF.

V gene TRBV29-1 combines with J gene TRBJ2-3; 7 nucleotides align to TRBD2. Germline assignment: CDR1 SQVTM and CDR2 ANQGSEA. CDR3 length: 15 amino acids. V shed 6 bases, J shed 1 base, and the junction held 10 bases outside the gene matches. The CDR3 loop reads CSVRESGIRTDTQYF. CDR3 bases: TGCAGCGTGAGGGAAAGCGGGATCCGCACAGATACGCAGTATTTT.

This clonotype was seen repeatedly, ten times or more. The chain couples TRBV6-2 or TRBV6-3 to TRBJ1-6, with D perhaps TRBD1 (6 bases). Germline-derived CDR1 and CDR2 are MNHEY and SVGEGT. The CDR3 runs 14 residues. The V end was cut by 8 bases, the J end by 8 bases, with 16 bases between. Here the CDR3 DNA reads TGTGCCAGCGGTGGACAGAGCGCCTATTCACCCCTCCACTTT. Its protein product is CASGGQSAYSPLHF.

As concerns this clonotype: It may be a read error: a sequence one base away is much more abundant. The chain joins TRBV9 to TRBJ1-2; D remains ambiguous. The CDR3 is 12 amino acids. Trimming removed 3 bases from V and 4 bases from J, with 7 bases in between. The germline CDR1 and CDR2 sequences are SGDLS and YYNGEE. In nucleotides, the CDR3 is TGTGCCAGCAGCGCCCGGTGCTATGGCTACACCTTC. Protein: CASSARCYGYTF.

This clonotype was seen a single time. This chain joins TRBV20-1 and TRBJ2-3; 9 nucleotides match TRBD2. Losses at the gene ends were 5 bases for V and 4 bases for J; bases not matched to a gene: 10. This CDR3 spans 15 amino acids. Germline CDR1 reads DFQATT; CDR2 reads SNEGSKA (reference sequence). The CDR3 DNA sequence: TGCAGTGCTGGGACTAGCAGGAGGGACGCAGATACGCAGTATTTT. Amino acid sequence: CSAGTSRRDADTQYF.

Many counts were recorded for this clonotype. The rearrangement links TRBV20-1 to TRBJ1-6, with TRBD1 matching 7 bases. Trimming at V came to 1 base and at J to 2 bases, leaving 14 bases not matched to a gene. CDR3 size: 19 residues. The germline gives CDR1 DFQATT, CDR2 SNEGSKA (reference sequence). This CDR3 reads CSARVAAGGDFTYNSPLHF. Written as DNA, the CDR3 is TGCAGTGCTAGAGTAGCGGCAGGGGGAGACTTTACCTATAATTCACCCCTCCACTTT.

As to this clonotype: A much larger clone lies a single base off, so this may be a read error. The rearrangement links TRBV2 to TRBJ1-3, with D maybe TRBD1 (5 bases). Germline V gene sequence: CDR1 SNHLY, CDR2 FYNNEI. The CDR3 is 17 residues long. In DNA, the CDR3 is TGTGCCAGCGGTGATCTCGGCAGGGAGGTGCTCGGAAACACCATATATTTT. It is translated as CASGDLGREVLGNTIYF.

This clonotype was picked up many times. The rearrangement joins TRBV12-3 or TRBV12-4 to TRBJ1-4; 7 nucleotides line up with TRBD1. V was clipped by 5 bases and J by 8 bases; unmatched bases: 8. This CDR3 has 14 amino acids. CDR3 coding DNA: TGTGCCAGCAGTCCGCAGGGGACAGTAGAAAAACTGTTTTTT. This gives the protein CASSPQGTVEKLFF.